The clone carrying this TCR beta chain was detected many times. The target antigen is unknown. A CD8+CD4-CCR7+CD45RA+ phenotype served as the sorting definition for naive CD8 T cells. V lost 5 bases to trimming and J lost 7 bases, with 18 bases between them. The germline gives CDR1 SEHNR, CDR2 FQNEAQ (reference sequence). The CDR3 has 16 amino acids. This sample is drawn from a study of molecular identifiers for immune sequencing clone quantification. Study findings and constraints: Clone sizes could be underestimated for highly expanded clones when identical TCR molecules share a barcode.

Previously described methods with listed TCR primers produced the bulk TCR libraries. Each CDR3 protein is one row after TCRdb ran MiXCR on the PCR reads. The table includes some 650,000 distinct CDR3 sequences, 15% to 20% detected once. Sequenced material: naive CD8+ T cells from blood, with Jurkat cell RNA spiked in. Subset specified: FACS-sorted CD8+CD4-CCR7+CD45RA+ naive T cells. This clonotype was obtained from a human donor in good health. Some libraries in this study had Jurkat cell RNA spiked in. The chain carries TRBV7-9 and TRBJ1-6; no firm D call. In DNA form, the CDR3 reads TGTGCCAGCAGCCCCGGTTGGGCAGGTATCAATTCACCCCTCCACTTT. Translated, it gives CASSPGWAGINSPLHF. Together with reference TRBV7-9 and TRBJ1-6, the CDR3 gives the full variable domain: DTGVSQNPRHKITKRGQNVTFRCDPISEHNRLYWYRQTLGQGPEFLTYFQNEAQLEKSRLLSDRFSAERPKGSFSTLEIQRTEQGDSAMYLCASSPGWAGINSPLHFGNGTRLTVT.